In its sample, the clone carrying this T cell receptor (beta chain) was seen a few times. Its target is unknown. This CDR3 region has 13 residues. Trimming removed 1 base at V and 10 bases at J, with 8 bases between. Germline V lookup: CDR1 KGHSH, CDR2 LQKENI. Time point in this sample: baseline, week 1 (first vaccination visit). Treatment meaning: pre-vaccination baseline after standard-of-care therapy. This sample was taken from a study of a mutant IDH1 vaccine in newly diagnosed glioma. About the research overall: Most patients had received both radiotherapy and temozolomide, the prior options being radiotherapy, temozolomide, or both. Points from the study as a whole: Alterations occurring in top peripheral T cell clonotypes seemed unrelated to pseudoprogression.

Using immunoSEQ multiplex PCR, the repertoire was profiled, and TCRdb retains in-frame clones only, with some absent. This sample has about 92,000 clones, with about four fifths found just once. This specimen was PBMCs, taken from a glioma patient treated with radiotherapy, temozolomide or both. V gene TRBV18 combines with J gene TRBJ1-6; D unclear. The sequence derives from a man in his forties with glioma. The CDR3 reads CASSPREKSPLHF. The CDR3, as DNA: TGTGCCAGCTCACCACGGGAGAAATCACCCCTCCACTTT.